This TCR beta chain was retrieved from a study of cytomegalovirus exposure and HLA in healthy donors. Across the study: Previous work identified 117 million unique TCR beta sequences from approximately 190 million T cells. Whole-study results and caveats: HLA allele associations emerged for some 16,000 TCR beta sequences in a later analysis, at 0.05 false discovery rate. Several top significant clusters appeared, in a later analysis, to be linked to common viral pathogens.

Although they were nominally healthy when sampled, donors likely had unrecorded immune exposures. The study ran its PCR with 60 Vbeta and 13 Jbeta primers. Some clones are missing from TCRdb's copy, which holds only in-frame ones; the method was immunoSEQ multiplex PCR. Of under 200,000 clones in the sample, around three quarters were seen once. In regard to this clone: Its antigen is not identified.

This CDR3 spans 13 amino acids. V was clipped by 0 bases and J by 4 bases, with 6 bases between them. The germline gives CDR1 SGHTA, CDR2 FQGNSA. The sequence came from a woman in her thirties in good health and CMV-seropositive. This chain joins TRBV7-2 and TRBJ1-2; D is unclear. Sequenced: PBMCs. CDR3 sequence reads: CASSLAHSYGYTF. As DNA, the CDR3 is TGTGCCAGCAGCTTAGCGCACAGCTATGGCTACACCTTC.